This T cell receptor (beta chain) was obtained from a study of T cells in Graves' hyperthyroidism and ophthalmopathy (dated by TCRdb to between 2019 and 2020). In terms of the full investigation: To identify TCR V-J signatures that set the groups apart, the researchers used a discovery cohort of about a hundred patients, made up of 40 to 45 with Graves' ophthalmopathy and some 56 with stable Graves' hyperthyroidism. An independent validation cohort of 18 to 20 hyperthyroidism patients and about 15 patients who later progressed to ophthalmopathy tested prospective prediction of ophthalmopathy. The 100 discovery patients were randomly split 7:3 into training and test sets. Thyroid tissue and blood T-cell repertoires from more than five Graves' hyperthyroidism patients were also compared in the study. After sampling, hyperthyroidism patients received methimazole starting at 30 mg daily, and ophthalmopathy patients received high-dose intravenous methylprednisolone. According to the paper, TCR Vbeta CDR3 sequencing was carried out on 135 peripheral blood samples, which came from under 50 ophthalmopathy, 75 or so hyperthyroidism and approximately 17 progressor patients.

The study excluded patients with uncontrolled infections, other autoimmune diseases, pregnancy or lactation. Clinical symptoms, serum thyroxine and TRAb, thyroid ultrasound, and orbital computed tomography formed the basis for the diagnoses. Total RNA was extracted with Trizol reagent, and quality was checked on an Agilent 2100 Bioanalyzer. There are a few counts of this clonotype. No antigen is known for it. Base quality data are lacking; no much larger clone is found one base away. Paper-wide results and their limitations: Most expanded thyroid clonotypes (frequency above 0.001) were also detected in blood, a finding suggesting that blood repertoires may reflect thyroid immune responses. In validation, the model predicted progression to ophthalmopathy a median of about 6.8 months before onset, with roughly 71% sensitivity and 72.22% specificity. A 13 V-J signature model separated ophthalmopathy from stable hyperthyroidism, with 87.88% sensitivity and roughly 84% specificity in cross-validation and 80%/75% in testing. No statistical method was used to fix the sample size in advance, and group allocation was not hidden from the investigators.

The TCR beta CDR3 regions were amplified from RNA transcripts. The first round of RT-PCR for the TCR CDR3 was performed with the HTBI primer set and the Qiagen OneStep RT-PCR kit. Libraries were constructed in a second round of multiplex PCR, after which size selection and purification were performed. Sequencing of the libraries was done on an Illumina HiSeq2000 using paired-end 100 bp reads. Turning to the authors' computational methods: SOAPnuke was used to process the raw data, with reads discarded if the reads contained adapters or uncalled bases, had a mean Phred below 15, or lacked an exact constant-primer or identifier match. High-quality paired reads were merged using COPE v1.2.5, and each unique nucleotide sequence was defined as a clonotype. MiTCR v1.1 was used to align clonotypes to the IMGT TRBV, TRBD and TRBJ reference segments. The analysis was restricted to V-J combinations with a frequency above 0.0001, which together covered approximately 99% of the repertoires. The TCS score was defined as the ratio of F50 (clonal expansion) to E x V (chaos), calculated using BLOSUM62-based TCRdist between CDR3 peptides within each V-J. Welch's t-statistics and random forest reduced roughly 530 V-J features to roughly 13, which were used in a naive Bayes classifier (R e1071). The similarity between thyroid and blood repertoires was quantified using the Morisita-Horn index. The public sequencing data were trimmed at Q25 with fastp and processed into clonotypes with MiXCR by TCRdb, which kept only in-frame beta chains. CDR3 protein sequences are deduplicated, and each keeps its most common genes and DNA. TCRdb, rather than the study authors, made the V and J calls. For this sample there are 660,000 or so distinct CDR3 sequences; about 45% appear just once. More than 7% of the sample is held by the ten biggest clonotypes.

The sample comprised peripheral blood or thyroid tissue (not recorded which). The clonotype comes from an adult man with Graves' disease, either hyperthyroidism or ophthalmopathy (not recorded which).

The CDR3 reads CASSRDRVLSTYEQYF. DNA sequence: TGTGCCAGCAGCCGCGACAGGGTATTAAGCACCTACGAGCAGTACTTC. The V gene is TRBV14 and the J gene is TRBJ2-7; 7 bases in between match TRBD1. V ends up 4 bases short and J 2 bases short, with an unmatched junction base count of 11. The CDR3 numbers 16 residues from cysteine through phenylalanine. CDR3 DNA only is kept here, 48 bases in frame from base 1. Reading the germline V gene gives CDR1 SGHDN and CDR2 FVKESK.